This T cell receptor (beta chain) originates from a study of shared clonotypes between healthy human individuals. Adults of Caucasian background living in Nashville, Tennessee made up all donors. Only in-frame clones appear in the TCRdb table, and some are missing; sequencing was by immunoSEQ multiplex PCR. Among approximately 720,000 clones, about 78% were seen once, and the ten largest hold approximately 2%. Material: memory CD4+ T cells sorted from blood. The sample's subset: CD45RA-negative fraction. The TCR comes from a woman between 25 and 40 years old in good health.

The CDR3: CSVGPGSGRSEQFF. CDR3 DNA: TGCAGCGTGGGTCCCGGTAGCGGGAGAAGTGAGCAGTTCTTC. The chain combines TRBV29-1 with TRBJ2-1; 9 nucleotides align to TRBD2. From germline, CDR1 is SQVTM and CDR2 ANQGSEA. V lost 6 bases to trimming and J lost 9 bases; unmatched junction nucleotides: 12. The CDR3 contains 14 residues.